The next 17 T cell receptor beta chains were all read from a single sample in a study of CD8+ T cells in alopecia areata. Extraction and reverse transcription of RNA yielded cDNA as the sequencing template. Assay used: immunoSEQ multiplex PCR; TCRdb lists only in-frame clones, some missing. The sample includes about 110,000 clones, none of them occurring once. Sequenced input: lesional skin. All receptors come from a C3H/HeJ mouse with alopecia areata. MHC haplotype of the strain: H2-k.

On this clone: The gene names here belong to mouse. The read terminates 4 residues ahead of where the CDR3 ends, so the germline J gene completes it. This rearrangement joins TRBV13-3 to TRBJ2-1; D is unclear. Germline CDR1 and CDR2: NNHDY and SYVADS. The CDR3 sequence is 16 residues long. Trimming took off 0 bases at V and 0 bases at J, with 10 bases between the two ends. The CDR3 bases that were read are TGTGCCAGCAGTGATGCAGGCAGGTCTAACTATGCT. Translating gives CASSDAGRSNYA. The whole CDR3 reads CASSDAGRSNYAEQFF.

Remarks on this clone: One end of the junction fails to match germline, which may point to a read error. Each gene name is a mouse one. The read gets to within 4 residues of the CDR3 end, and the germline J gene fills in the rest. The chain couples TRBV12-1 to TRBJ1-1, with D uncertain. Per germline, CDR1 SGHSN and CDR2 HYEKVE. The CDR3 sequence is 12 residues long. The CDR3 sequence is CASSLINREVFF. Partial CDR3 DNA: TGTGCCAGCTCTCTAATTAACAGA.

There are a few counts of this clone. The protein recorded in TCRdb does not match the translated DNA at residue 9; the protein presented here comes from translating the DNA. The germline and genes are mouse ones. The CDR3 sequence: CARRTANSPLYF. CDR3 DNA (partial): TGTGCCCGCAGGACAGCCAATTCGCCC. The chain is built from TRBV13-3 and TRBJ1-6; D may be TRBD1 (6 bases). From the germline J gene comes the end of the CDR3, since the read stops 3 residues before it. TRBJ1-6 is an open reading frame whose function is uncertain. Germline lookup yields CDR1 NNHDY and CDR2 SYVADS. The CDR3 has 12 residues.

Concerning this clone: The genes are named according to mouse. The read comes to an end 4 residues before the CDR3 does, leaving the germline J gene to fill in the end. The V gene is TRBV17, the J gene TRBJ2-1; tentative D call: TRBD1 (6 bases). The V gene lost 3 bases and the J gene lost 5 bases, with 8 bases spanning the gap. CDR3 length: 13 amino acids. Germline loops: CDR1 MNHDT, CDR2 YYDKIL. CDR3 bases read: TGTGCTAGCAGTAGGAGGGGGAATGCT. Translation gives CASSRRGNA. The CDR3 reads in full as CASSRRGNAEQFF.

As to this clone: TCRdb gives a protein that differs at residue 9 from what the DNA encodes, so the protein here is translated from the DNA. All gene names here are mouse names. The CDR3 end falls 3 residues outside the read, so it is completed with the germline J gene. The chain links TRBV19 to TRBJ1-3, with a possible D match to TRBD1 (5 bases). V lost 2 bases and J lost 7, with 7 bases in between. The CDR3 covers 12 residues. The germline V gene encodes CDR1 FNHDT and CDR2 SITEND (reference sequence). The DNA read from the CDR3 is TGTGCCAGCAGTATGCACAGGAATACG. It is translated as CASSMHRNT. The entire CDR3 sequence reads CASSMHRNTLYF.

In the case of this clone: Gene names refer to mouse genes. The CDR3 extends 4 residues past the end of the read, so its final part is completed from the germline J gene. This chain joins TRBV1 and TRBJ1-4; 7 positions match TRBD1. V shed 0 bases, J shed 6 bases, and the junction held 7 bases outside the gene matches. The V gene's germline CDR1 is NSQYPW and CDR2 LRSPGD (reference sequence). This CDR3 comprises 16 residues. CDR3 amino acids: CTCSADGVRGDERLFF. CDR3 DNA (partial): TGCACCTGCAGTGCAGACGGAGTCAGGGGGGACGAA. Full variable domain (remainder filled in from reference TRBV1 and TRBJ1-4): VTLLEQNPRWRLVPRGQAVNLRCILKNSQYPWMSWYQQDLQKQLQWLFTLRSPGDKEVKSLPGADYLATRVTDTELRLQVANMSQGRTLYCTCSADGVRGDERLFFGHGTKLSVL.

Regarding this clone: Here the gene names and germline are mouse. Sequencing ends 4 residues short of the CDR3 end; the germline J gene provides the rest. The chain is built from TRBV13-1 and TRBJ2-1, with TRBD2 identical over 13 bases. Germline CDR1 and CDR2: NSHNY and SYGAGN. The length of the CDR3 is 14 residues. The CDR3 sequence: CASSSDWGGAEQFF. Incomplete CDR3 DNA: TGTGCCAGCAGTTCGGACTGGGGGGGCGCT.

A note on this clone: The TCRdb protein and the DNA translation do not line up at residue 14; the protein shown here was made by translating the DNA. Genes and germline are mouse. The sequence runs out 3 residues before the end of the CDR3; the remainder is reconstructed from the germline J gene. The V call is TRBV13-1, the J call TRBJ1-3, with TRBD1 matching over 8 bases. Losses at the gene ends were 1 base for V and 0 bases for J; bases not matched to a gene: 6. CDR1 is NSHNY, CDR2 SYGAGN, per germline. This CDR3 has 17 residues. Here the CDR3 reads CASSDPGQESSGNTLYF. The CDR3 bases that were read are TGTGCCAGCAGTGATCCGGGACAGGAGTCTTCTGGAAATACG.

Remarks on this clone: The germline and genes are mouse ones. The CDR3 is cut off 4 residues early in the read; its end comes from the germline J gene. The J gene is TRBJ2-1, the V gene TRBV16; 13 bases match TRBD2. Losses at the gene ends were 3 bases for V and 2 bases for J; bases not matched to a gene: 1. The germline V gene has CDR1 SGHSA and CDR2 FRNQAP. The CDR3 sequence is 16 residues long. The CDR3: CASSLGTGGDYAEQFF. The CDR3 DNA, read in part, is TGTGCAAGCAGCTTGGGGACTGGGGGGGACTATGCT.

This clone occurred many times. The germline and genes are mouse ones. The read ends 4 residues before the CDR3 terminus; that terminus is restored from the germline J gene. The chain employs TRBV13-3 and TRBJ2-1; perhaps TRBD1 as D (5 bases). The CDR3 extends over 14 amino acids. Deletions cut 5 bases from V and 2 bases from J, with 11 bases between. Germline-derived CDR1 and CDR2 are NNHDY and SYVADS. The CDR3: CASRGVSYYAEQFF. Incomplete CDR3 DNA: TGTGCCAGCAGAGGGGTCTCTTACTATGCT.

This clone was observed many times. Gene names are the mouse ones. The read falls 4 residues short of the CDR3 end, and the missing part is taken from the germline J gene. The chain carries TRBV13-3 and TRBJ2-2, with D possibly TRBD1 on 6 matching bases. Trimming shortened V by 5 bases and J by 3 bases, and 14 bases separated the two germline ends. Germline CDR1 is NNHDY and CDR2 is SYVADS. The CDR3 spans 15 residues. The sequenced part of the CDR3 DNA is TGTGCCAGCAGGCCTTGGGACACCGACACCGGG. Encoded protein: CASRPWDTDTG. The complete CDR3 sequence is CASRPWDTDTGQLYF.

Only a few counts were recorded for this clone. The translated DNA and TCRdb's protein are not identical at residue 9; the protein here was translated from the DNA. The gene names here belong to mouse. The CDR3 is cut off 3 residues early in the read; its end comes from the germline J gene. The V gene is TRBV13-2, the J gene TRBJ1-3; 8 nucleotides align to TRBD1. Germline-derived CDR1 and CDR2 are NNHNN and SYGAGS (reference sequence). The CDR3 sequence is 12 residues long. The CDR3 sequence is CASGFTGGTLYF. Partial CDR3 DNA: TGTGCCAGCGGTTTCACAGGGGGTACG.

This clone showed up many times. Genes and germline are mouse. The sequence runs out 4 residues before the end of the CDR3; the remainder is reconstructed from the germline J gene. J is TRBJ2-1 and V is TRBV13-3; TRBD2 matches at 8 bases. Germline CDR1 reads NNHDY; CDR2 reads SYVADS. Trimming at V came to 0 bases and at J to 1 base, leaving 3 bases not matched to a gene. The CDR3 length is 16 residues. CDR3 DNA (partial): TGTGCCAGCAGTGATGCTGGGGGGATAAACTATGCT. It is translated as CASSDAGGINYA. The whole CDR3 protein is CASSDAGGINYAEQFF.

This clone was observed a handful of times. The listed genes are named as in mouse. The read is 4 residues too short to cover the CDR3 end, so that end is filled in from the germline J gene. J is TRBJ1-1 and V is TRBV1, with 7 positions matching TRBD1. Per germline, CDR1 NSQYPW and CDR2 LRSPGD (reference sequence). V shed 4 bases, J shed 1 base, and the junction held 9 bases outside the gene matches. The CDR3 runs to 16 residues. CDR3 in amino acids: CTCSGGTAWGNTEVFF. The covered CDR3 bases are TGCACCTGCAGTGGCGGGACAGCGTGGGGAAACACA.

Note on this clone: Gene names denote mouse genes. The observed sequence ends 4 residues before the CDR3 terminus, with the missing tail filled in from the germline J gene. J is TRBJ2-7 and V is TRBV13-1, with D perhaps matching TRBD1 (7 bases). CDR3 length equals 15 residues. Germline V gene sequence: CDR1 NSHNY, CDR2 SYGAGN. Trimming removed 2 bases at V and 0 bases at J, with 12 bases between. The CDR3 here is CASSEKGAPSYEQYF. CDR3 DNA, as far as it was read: TGTGCCAGCAGTGAAAAGGGGGCCCCCTCCTAT.

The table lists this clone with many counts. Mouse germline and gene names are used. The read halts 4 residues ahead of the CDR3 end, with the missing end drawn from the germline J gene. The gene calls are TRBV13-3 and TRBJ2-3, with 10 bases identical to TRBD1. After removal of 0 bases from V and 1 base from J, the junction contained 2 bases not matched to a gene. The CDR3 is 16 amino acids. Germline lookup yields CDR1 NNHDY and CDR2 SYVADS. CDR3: CASSDAGTGGAETLYF. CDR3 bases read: TGTGCCAGCAGTGATGCTGGGACAGGGGGTGCAGAA.

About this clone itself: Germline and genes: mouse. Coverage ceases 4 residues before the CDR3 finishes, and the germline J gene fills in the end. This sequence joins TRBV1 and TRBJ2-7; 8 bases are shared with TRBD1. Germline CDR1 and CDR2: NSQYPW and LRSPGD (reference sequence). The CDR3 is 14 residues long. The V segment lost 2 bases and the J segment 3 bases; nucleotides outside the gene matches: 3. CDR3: CTCSARTGFYEQYF. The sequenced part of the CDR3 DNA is TGCACCTGCAGTGCACGGACAGGGTTCTAT.